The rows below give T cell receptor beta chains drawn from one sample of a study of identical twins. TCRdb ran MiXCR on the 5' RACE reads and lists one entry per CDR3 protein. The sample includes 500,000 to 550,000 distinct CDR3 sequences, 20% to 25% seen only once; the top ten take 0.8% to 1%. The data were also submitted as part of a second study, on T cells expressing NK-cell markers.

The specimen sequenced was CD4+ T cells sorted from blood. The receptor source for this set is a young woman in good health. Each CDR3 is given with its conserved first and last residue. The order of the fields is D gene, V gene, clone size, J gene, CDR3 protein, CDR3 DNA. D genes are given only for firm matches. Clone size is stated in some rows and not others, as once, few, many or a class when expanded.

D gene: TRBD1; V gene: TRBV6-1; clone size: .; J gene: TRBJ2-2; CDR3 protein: CASRPGQVRPGELFF; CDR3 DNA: TGTGCCAGCCGACCCGGACAGGTCCGTCCCGGGGAGCTGTTTTTT
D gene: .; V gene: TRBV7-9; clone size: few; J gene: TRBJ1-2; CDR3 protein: CASSPQGWGYGYTF; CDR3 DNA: TGTGCCAGCAGCCCACAGGGATGGGGCTATGGCTACACCTTC
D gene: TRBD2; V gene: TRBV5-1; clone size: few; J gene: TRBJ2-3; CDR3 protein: CASSYSGGWFADTQYF; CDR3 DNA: TGCGCCAGCAGCTACTCGGGGGGGTGGTTTGCAGATACGCAGTATTTT
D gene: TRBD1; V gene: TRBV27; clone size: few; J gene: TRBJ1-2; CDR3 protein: CASSLLPGTGVNYGYTF; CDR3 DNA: TGTGCCAGCAGTTTATTGCCCGGGACAGGCGTCAACTATGGCTACACCTTC
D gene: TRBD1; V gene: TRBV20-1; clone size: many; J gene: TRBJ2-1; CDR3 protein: CSATDRGRGNEQFF; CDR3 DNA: TGCAGTGCTACGGACAGGGGGCGTGGTAATGAGCAGTTCTTC
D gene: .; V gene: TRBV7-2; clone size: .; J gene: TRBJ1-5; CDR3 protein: CASSLVWGSNQPQHF; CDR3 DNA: TGTGCCAGCAGCTTAGTGTGGGGGAGCAATCAGCCCCAGCATTTT
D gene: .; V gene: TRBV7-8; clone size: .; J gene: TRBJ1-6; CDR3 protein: CASSLVDRRSSYNSPLHF; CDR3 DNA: TGTGCCAGCAGCTTAGTGGACCGCCGGAGCTCCTATAATTCACCCCTCCACTTT
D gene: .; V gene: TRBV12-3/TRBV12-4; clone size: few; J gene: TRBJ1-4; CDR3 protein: CASSGWATNEKLFF; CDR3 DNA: TGTGCCAGCAGTGGGTGGGCAACTAATGAAAAACTGTTTTTT
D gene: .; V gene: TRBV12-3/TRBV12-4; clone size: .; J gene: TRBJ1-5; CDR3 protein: CASSPGLQPQHF; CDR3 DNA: TGTGCCAGCAGCCCCGGCCTGCAGCCCCAGCATTTT
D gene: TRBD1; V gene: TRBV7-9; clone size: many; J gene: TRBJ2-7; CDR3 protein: CASSLGGTGETEQYF; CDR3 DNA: TGTGCCAGCAGCTTAGGCGGGACAGGGGAAACCGAGCAGTACTTC
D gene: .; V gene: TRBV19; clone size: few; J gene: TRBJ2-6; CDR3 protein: CASSMGGSGANVLTF; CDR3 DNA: TGTGCCAGTAGTATGGGTGGCTCTGGGGCCAACGTCCTGACTTTC
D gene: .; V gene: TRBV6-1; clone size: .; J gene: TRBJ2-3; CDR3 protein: CASKGQTSGADTQYF; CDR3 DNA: TGTGCCAGCAAGGGGCAAACCTCTGGCGCAGATACGCAGTATTTT
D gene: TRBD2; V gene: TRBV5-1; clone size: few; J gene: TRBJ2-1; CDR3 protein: CASSPGLAGGYEQFF; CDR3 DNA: TGCGCCAGCAGCCCGGGACTAGCGGGAGGCTATGAGCAGTTCTTC
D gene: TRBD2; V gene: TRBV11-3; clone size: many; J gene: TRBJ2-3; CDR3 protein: CASRGLAGARTDTQYF; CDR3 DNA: TGTGCCAGTAGAGGACTAGCGGGGGCTCGCACAGATACGCAGTATTTT
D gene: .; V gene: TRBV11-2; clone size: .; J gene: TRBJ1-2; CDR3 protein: CATKRLPANYGYTF; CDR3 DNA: TGTGCCACGAAACGTCTTCCGGCTAACTATGGCTACACCTTC
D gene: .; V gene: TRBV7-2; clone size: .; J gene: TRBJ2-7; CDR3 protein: CASSLRADYSYEQYF; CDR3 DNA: TGTGCCAGCAGCTTGAGAGCGGATTACTCCTACGAGCAGTACTTC
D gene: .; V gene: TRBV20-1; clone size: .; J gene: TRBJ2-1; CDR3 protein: CSPTRQGYNEQFF; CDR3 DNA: TGCAGTCCGACTAGACAGGGTTACAATGAGCAGTTCTTC
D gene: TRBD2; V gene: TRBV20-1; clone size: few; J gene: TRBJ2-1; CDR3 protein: CSANSGGATYNEQFF; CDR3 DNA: TGCAGTGCTAATAGCGGGGGGGCAACCTACAATGAGCAGTTCTTC
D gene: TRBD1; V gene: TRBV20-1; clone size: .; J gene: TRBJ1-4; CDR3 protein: CSAQGDRELFF; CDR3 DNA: TGCAGTGCCCAGGGGGACAGGGAACTGTTTTTT
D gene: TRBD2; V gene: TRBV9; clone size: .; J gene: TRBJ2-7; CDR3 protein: CASSARAGTSGGGEQYF; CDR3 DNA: TGTGCCAGCAGCGCCCGAGCCGGGACTAGTGGGGGCGGCGAGCAGTACTTC
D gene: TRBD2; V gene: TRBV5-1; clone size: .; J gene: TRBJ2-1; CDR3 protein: CASSPGIAGVDEQFF; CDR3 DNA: TGCGCCAGCAGCCCCGGGATCGCGGGAGTTGATGAGCAGTTCTTC
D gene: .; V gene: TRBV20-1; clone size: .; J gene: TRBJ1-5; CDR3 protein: CSARDSRGQPQHF; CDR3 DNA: TGCAGTGCTAGAGATAGTCGGGGGCAGCCCCAGCATTTT
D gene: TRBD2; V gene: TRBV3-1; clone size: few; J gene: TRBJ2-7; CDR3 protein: CASTASGRASSEQYF; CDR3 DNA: TGTGCCAGCACCGCTAGCGGGAGGGCCTCGAGCGAGCAGTACTTC
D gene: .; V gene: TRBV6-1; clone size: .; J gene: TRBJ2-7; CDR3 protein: CASTQAVAGEQYF; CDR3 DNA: TGTGCCAGCACCCAGGCGGTGGCAGGCGAGCAGTACTTC
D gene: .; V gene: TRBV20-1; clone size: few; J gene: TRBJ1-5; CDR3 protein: CSAIQDIGNQPQHF; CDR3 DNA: TGCAGTGCTATTCAAGATATCGGCAATCAGCCCCAGCATTTT